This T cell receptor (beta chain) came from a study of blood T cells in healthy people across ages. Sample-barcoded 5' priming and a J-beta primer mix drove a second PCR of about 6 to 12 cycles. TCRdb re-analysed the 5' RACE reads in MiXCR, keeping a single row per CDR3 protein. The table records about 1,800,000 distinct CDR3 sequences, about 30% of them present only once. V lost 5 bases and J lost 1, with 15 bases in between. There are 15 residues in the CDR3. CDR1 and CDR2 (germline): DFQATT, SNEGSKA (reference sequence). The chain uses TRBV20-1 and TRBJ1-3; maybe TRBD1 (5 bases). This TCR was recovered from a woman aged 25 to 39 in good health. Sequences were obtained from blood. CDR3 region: CSAQGPRGSGNTIYF. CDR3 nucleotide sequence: TGCAGTGCTCAAGGACCCCGGGGGTCTGGAAACACCATATATTTT.